This T cell receptor (beta chain) was found in a study of blood T cell repertoires in COVID-19. At the level of the study: Spain, Italy and the United States supplied samples that represented acute and convalescent COVID-19. Sample material is recorded as cDNA or gDNA derived from T cells, B-cell-depleted T cells, or PBMCs.

The V and J ends lost 5 bases and 0 bases respectively, with 14 bases between them. Germline-derived CDR1 and CDR2 are SGHVS and FQNEAQ. The CDR3 runs to 16 residues. In the original workflow: Amplifying reference gene primers gave estimates of nucleated cell counts. Here immunoSEQ multiplex PCR was the method, and the copy in TCRdb shows in-frame clones only, minus some. The V and J calls and clone size come from that table; D and trimming were worked out from the DNA. The sample has 84,000 or so clones; 70% to 90% are singletons. The chain couples TRBV7-8 to TRBJ1-3, with D perhaps matching TRBD1 (6 bases). The sequence was collected from an elderly man with active or convalescent COVID-19. The sequenced sample consisted of peripheral blood. The CDR3 loop is CASSHETGFSGNTIYF. The CDR3 DNA reads TGTGCCAGCAGCCACGAAACAGGGTTCTCTGGAAACACCATATATTTT.